Listed below are T cell receptor beta chains from one sample, sequenced in a study of cytomegalovirus exposure and HLA in healthy donors. Sequenced by immunoSEQ multiplex PCR; TCRdb stores in-frame clones only, minus some. The table has approximately 190,000 clones, 77% seen once. Sequencing used PBMCs. The receptors here all came from a woman aged 25 to 39 in good health and CMV-seropositive. The CDR3 runs from the conserved cysteine through the conserved F or W. D genes are given only for firm matches. Clone size, where shown, is once, few, many, or a class for clones that have expanded.

j_call d_call v_call clone_size cdr3_nt cdr3_aa
TRBJ1-1 . TRBV7-2 once TGTGCCAGCAGCCGGCAGGGAGGGGGCACTGAAGCTTTCTTT CASSRQGGGTEAFF
TRBJ2-3 TRBD2 TRBV19 . TGTGCCAGTAGCCGTCTAGCGGGAGGATCCACAGATACGCAGTATTTT CASSRLAGGSTDTQYF
TRBJ1-5 . TRBV30 . TGTGCCTGGACCGGGGGTAGCAATCAGCCCCAGCATTTT CAWTGGSNQPQHF
TRBJ1-5 . TRBV19 . TGTGCCAGTAGTATCAGGAATAATCAGCCCCAGCATTTT CASSIRNNQPQHF
TRBJ2-1 . TRBV5-4 . TGTGCCAGCAGCTTGGCGGGGGGCGAGTACAATGAGCAGTTCTTC CASSLAGGEYNEQFF
TRBJ1-2 TRBD1 TRBV16 . TGTGCCAGCAGCCCAACGGACAGGTCTGGAGGCTACACCTTC CASSPTDRSGGYTF
TRBJ1-2 . TRBV7-9 . TGTGCCAGCAGCTTAGGAGGCAGTTATGGCTACACCTTC CASSLGGSYGYTF
TRBJ2-2 . TRBV4-1 . TGCGCCAGCAGCCAAGCGGCGAGGACACCCACCGGGGAGCTGTTTTTT CASSQAARTPTGELFF
TRBJ2-3 TRBD2 TRBV7-3 . TGTGCCAGCAGCTTAGGGGGGGTCTCAGATACGCAGTATTTT CASSLGGVSDTQYF
TRBJ2-5 . TRBV29-1 . TGCAGCGTTGAAGACCGACTCTTAAGGGAGACCCAGTACTTC CSVEDRLLRETQYF
TRBJ1-1 . TRBV30 . TGTGCCTGGAGCCAGGGAAATACTGAAGCTTTCTTT CAWSQGNTEAFF
TRBJ2-1 TRBD2 TRBV4-2 . TGTGCCAGCAGCCAAGGGACTAGCACCACAGGGCAGTTCTTC CASSQGTSTTGQFF
TRBJ2-6 . TRBV19 once TGTGCCAGTAGTACCCCTCCGGGGGCCAACGTCCTGACTTTC CASSTPPGANVLTF
TRBJ2-3 . TRBV28 . TGTGCCAGCAGTCTCCAGGGGACGTACACAGATACGCAGTATTTT CASSLQGTYTDTQYF
TRBJ2-5 . TRBV7-9 once TGTTCCACCTCGGGGGTTGAGACCCAGTACTTC CSTSGVETQYF
TRBJ1-2 . TRBV28 . TGTGCCAGCAGTCCACGGACACATGGCTACACCTTC CASSPRTHGYTF
TRBJ2-2 . TRBV7-2 . TGTGCCAGCAGCACCCCCGGGAACACCGGGGAGCTGTTTTTT CASSTPGNTGELFF
TRBJ2-2 . TRBV10-3 few TGTGCCATCAGTGAGCCTAGCGACACCGGGGAGCTGTTTTTT CAISEPSDTGELFF
TRBJ2-1 TRBD2 TRBV11-2 many TGTGCCAGCAGCTCGTCACTGACTAGCGGGGGGGCCTGGAATGAGCAGTTCTTC CASSSSLTSGGAWNEQFF
TRBJ2-3 TRBD2 TRBV5-1 . TGCGCCAGCAGCGCAGGACTAGCGGGAGTAGGAGATACGCAGTATTTT CASSAGLAGVGDTQYF
TRBJ1-3 . TRBV30 few TGTGCCTGGACCCCAGGGTTCTCTGGAAACACCATATATTTT CAWTPGFSGNTIYF
TRBJ1-1 . TRBV18 . TGTGCCAGCTCAAAAGGGCAGGGACATATGAACACTGAAGCTTTCTTT CASSKGQGHMNTEAFF
TRBJ2-3 TRBD1 TRBV19 once TGTGCCAGTAGTATCGGGGACAGGCGATGGAGTACGCAGTATTTT CASSIGDRRWSTQYF
TRBJ2-5 . TRBV5-6 . TGTGCCAGCAGCTTAGTGGACAGCCGACAAATCCAAGAGACCCAGTACTTC CASSLVDSRQIQETQYF
TRBJ2-7 TRBD1 TRBV6-1 . TGTGCCAGCACCCATACAGGGGAAGAGCAGTACTTC CASTHTGEEQYF
TRBJ1-5 TRBD1 TRBV28 . TGTGCCAGCAGTTTACCGACAGGGGGGAATCAGCCCCAGCATTTT CASSLPTGGNQPQHF
TRBJ2-7 . TRBV6-5 few TGTGCCAGCAGACCCGACAGGAGCTACGAGCAGTACTTC CASRPDRSYEQYF
TRBJ1-1 . TRBV29-1 . TGCAGCGTCGTCGTGAACACTGAAGCTTTCTTT CSVVVNTEAFF
TRBJ1-5 TRBD1 TRBV2 . TGTGCCAGCAGGGAGGACAGGGGTTGGGAAGAGCCCCAGCATTTT CASREDRGWEEPQHF
TRBJ1-2 . TRBV4-1 . TGCGCCAGCAGCCGGGAGGGTTTCTATGGCTACACCTTC CASSREGFYGYTF
TRBJ2-5 . TRBV5-1 . TGCGCCAGCAGCAAGATCCCCAACGCAGGTAACCAAGAGACCCAGTACTTC CASSKIPNAGNQETQYF
TRBJ2-1 . TRBV6-5 . TGTGCCAGCAGAGTAACAGGTGGGGATCACAATGAGCAGTTCTTC CASRVTGGDHNEQFF
TRBJ1-6 . TRBV28 . TGTGCCAGCAGTTCCCCTGTTGGGACTAGAAATTCACCCCTCCACTTT CASSSPVGTRNSPLHF
TRBJ2-1 TRBD1 TRBV27 . TGTGCCAGCACCCACAGGGGGCGACCCTACAATGAGCAGTTCTTC CASTHRGRPYNEQFF
TRBJ2-7 TRBD2 TRBV7-2 . TGTGCCAGCAGCTTAGGGGGACTAGCGGGGACCTACGAGCAGTACTTC CASSLGGLAGTYEQYF
TRBJ2-7 TRBD2 TRBV10-1 . TGCGCCAGCATCTGTAGCGGGAGGAGTTGGACGTCCTACGAGCAGTACTTC CASICSGRSWTSYEQYF
TRBJ1-3 . TRBV7-2 few TGTGCCAGCAGCATATCTCAGACAGCCTCCGGAAACACCATATATTTT CASSISQTASGNTIYF
TRBJ1-1 . TRBV29-1 . TGCAGCGTTGAAGATGCAGGGTACACTGAAGCTTTCTTT CSVEDAGYTEAFF
TRBJ1-5 . TRBV9 . TGTGCCAGCAGCGTAGGTTTAGTACAGCCCCAGCATTTT CASSVGLVQPQHF
TRBJ1-2 . TRBV7-2 . TGTGCCAGCAGCTTAGCATGGGGGCCATATGGCTACACCTTC CASSLAWGPYGYTF
TRBJ1-1 TRBD1 TRBV30 . TGTGCCTGGCGGGACAGGGGGAACACTGAAGCTTTCTTT CAWRDRGNTEAFF